The clone carrying this TCR beta chain was seen only a few times. As yet, its antigen is unknown. This sample was taken from a study of T-cell memory formation after mild COVID-19. Study-wide results and limits: Clonal second-wave expansions that peaked on day 37 had unconfirmed SARS-CoV-2 specificity. The study found contracting CD4+ clones mainly in CM and EM and contracting CD8+ clones in EMRA. Some SARS-CoV-2-responding clones were already detected in memory before infection.

Using its own MiXCR run on the 5' RACE reads, TCRdb lists one record per CDR3 protein. The repertoire holds a few hundred thousand distinct CDR3 sequences, less than 25% seen once, with approximately 8.4% in the top ten. Germline loops: CDR1 GTSNPN, CDR2 SVGIG (reference sequence). CDR3 length equals 11 residues. V was cut by 1 base and J by 3 bases, with 4 bases left in between. This sequence joins TRBV30 and TRBJ2-7; D is uncertain. What was sequenced was PBMCs or a T cell subset sorted from them (not recorded which). This receptor was taken from an adult woman who had mild COVID-19 (a few samples of this study predate the infection). Cell type and time point are not known. The CDR3 coding sequence is TGTGCCTGGAGTGACCTCTACGAGCAGTACTTC. Protein sequence: CAWSDLYEQYF.